Detailed here is one T cell receptor (beta chain). The data derive from a study of identical twins' blood T cells. Germline lookup yields CDR1 SEHNR and CDR2 FQNEAQ (reference sequence). V lost 5 bases and J lost 5, with 15 bases in between. This CDR3 spans 14 amino acids. Using its own MiXCR run on the 5' RACE reads, TCRdb lists one record per CDR3 protein. The sample consists of a few hundred thousand distinct CDR3 sequences, 28% of them appearing once. This TCR was sampled from a woman between 18 and 50 years old in good health. Sample: PBMCs. The chain employs TRBV7-9 and TRBJ1-2; D may be TRBD1 (6 bases). CDR3 residues: CASSDGQFMYGYTF. The CDR3 bases are TGTGCCAGCAGCGACGGACAGTTTATGTATGGCTACACCTTC.